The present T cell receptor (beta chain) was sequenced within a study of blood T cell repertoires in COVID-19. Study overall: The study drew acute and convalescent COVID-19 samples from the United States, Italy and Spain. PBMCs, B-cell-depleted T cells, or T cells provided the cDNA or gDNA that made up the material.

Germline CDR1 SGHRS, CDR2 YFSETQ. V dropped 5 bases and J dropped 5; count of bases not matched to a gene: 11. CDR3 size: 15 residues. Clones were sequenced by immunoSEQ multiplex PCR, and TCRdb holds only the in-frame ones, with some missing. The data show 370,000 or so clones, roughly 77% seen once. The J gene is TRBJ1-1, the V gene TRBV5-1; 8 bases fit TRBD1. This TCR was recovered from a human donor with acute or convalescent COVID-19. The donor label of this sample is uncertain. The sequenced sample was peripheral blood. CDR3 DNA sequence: TGCGCCAGCAGTTGGACAGGGTCCCGGGGGACTGAAGCTTTCTTT. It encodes CASSWTGSRGTEAFF.